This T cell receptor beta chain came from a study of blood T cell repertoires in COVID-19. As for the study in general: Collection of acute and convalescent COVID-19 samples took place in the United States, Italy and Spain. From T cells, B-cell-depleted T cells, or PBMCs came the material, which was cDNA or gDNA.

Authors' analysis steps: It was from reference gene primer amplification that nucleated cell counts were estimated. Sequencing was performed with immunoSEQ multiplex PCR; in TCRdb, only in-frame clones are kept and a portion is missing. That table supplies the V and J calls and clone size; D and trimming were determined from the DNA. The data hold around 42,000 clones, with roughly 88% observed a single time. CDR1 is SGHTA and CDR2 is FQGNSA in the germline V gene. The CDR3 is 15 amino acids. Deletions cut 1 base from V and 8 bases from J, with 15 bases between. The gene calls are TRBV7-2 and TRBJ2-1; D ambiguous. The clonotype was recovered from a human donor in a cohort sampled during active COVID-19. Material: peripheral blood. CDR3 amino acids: CASSLGPSLGDEQFF. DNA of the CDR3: TGTGCCAGCAGCTTAGGTCCTAGTCTAGGCGATGAGCAGTTCTTC.